The table lists the clone carrying this T cell receptor beta chain with a few counts. Antigen: not known. The CDR3 has 14 residues. Trimming left V 7 bases short and J 3 bases short, with 13 bases between. Per germline, CDR1 SGHRS and CDR2 YFSETQ. The data were obtained in a study of T cells in Graves' hyperthyroidism and ophthalmopathy. Study overall: Peripheral blood was drawn at first diagnosis, prior to all treatment.

Amplification yielded TCR beta CDR3 regions, with RNA transcripts as the source. The TCR CDR3 first-round RT-PCR relied on the HTBI primer set. TCRdb itself ran the multiplex PCR reads through MiXCR, one entry per CDR3 protein. This table has approximately 530,000 distinct CDR3 sequences, 20% appearing once. Ophthalmopathy patients had moderate-to-severe active disease, CAS ≥3, NOSPECS ≥4, and disease duration under 3 months. Study-wide results and caveats: The blood repertoire included most of the expanded thyroid clonotypes above 0.001. The authors' 13 V-J model separated ophthalmopathy from stable hyperthyroidism.

Sample: blood. This receptor was identified in a man aged 35 to 55 with Graves' ophthalmopathy. The chain joins TRBV5-1 to TRBJ2-2, with D possibly matching TRBD2 (6 bases). In DNA form, the CDR3 reads TGCGCCAGCGGCCCGGGACTCGACACCGGGGAGCTGTTTTTT. The encoded protein is CASGPGLDTGELFF. Together with reference TRBV5-1 and TRBJ2-2, the CDR3 gives the full variable domain: KAGVTQTPRYLIKTRGQQVTLSCSPISGHRSVSWYQQTPGQGLQFLFEYFSETQRNKGNFPGRFSGRQFSNSRSEMNVSTLELGDSALYLCASGPGLDTGELFFGEGSRLTVL.